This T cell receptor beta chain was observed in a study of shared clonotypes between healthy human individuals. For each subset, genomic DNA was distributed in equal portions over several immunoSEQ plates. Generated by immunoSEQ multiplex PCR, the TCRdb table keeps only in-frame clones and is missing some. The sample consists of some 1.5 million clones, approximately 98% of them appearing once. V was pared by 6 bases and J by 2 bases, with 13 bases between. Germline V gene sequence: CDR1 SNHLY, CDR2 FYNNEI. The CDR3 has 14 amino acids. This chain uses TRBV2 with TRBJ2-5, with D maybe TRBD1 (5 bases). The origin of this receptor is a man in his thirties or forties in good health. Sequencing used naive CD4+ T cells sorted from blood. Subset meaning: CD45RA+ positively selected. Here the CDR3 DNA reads TGTGCCAGCAGCGATCGACAGATACAAGAGACCCAGTACTTC. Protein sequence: CASSDRQIQETQYF.